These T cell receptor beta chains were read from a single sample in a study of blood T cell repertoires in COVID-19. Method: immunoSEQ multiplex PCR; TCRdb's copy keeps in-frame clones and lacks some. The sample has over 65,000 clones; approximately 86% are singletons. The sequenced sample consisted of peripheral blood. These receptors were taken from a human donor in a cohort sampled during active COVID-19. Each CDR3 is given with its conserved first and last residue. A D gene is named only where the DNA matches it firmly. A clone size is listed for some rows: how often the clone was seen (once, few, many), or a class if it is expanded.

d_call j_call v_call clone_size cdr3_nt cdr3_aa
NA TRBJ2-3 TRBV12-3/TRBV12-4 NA TGTGCCAGCATACGCCTCGGAGATACGCAGTATTTT CASIRLGDTQYF
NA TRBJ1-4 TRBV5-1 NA TGCGCCAGCAGCTCGACAGCCACTAATGAAAAACTGTTTTTT CASSSTATNEKLFF
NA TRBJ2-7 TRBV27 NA TGTGCCAGCAGTTTGGGCACCGCCTACGAGCAGTACTTC CASSLGTAYEQYF
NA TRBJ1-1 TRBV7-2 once TGTGCCAGCAGCCTGAAAACAGGGTCCACTGAAGCTTTCTTT CASSLKTGSTEAFF
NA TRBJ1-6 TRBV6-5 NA TGTGCCAGCACCGTGAGGCCGAAATCACCCCTCCACTTT CASTVRPKSPLHF
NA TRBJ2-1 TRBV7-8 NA TGTGCCAGCAGCTTTCTTGGACTGGCCTCCTACAATGAGCAGTTCTTC CASSFLGLASYNEQFF
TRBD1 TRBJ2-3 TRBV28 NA TGTGCCAGCATCCCCAGTGGGGGACAGGGGACAGATACGCAGTATTTT CASIPSGGQGTDTQYF
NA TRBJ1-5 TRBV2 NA TGTGCCAGCAGTGAAACCGGGGAGCCCCAGCATTTT CASSETGEPQHF
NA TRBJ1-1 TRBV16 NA TGTGCCAGCAGAAGGACAGCTGGTGAAGCTTTCTTT CASRRTAGEAFF
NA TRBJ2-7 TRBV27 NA TGTGCCAGCAGTCCTTCGACACAGGGAAACGAGCAGTACTTC CASSPSTQGNEQYF
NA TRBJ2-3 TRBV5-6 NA TGTGCCAGCAGCTTCCGAGTTGGCACAGATACGCAGTATTTT CASSFRVGTDTQYF
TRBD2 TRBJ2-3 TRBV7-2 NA TGTGCCAGCAGCCCCCTCGGACTAGCGGTCACAGATACGCAGTATTTT CASSPLGLAVTDTQYF
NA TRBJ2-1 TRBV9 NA TGTGCCAGCAGCGCCCTTGCGACTACTAATGAGCAGTTCTTC CASSALATTNEQFF
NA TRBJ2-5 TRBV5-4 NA TGTGCCAGCACCACAGAATTCGAGACCCAGTACTTC CASTTEFETQYF
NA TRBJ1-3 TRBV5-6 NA TGTGCCAGCAGCTTGGCGCGTCTACAGGGAGAGGCCTTTGGAAACACCATATATTTT CASSLARLQGEAFGNTIYF
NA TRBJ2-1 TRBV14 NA TGTGCCAGCAGCACTCTAGAGCCCTCCTACAATGAGCAGTTCTTC CASSTLEPSYNEQFF